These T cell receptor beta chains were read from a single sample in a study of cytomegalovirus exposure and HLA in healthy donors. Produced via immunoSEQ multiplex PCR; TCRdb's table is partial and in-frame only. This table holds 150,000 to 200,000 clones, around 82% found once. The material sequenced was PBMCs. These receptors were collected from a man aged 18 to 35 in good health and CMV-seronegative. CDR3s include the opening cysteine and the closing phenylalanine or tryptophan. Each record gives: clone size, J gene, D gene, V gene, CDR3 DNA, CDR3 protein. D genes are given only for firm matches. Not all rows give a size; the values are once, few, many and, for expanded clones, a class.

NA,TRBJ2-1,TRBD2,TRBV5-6,TGTGCCAGCAGCCCGCCGACTAGCGGGGGGGCGGAATCCTACAATGAGCAGTTCTTC,CASSPPTSGGAESYNEQFF
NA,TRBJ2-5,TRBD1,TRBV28,TGTGCCGCACAGGGGGCCCCAGAGACCCAGTACTTC,CAAQGAPETQYF
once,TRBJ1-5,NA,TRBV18,TGTGCCAGCTCACCCGGGGGTGCTAATTATCAGCCCCAGCATTTT,CASSPGGANYQPQHF
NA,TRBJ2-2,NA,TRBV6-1,TGTGCCAGCAGGAGCGGGAACACCGGGGAGCTGTTTTTT,CASRSGNTGELFF
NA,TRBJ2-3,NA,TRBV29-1,TGCAGCGTTGGAGGGACACCCAGCACAGATACGCAGTATTTT,CSVGGTPSTDTQYF
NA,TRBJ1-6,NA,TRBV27,TGTGCCAGCAGTTTATTAGGGGGCTCCTATAATTCACCCCTCCACTTT,CASSLLGGSYNSPLHF
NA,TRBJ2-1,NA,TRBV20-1,TGCAGTGCTCGAAAGGACTCTCAGTTCTTC,CSARKDSQFF
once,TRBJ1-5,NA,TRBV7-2,TGTGCCACTAGTGAGTTGTCGAGCAATCAGCCCCAGCATTTT,CATSELSSNQPQHF
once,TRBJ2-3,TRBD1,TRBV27,TGTGCCACCCAGGGACAGCGCTCCGCAGATACGCAGTATTTT,CATQGQRSADTQYF
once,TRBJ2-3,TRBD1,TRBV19,TGTGCCACTAACGCTCAGGGCAGGGGGAGTGATACGCAGTATTTT,CATNAQGRGSDTQYF